A single sample gave rise to the 11 T cell receptor beta chains below, sequenced in a study of blood T cells in healthy people across ages. Through a sample-barcoded 5' primer and a J-beta primer mix, a second PCR was run for roughly 6 to 11 cycles. MiXCR, applied by TCRdb to the 5' RACE reads, yields one record per CDR3 protein. This table has fewer than 800,000 distinct CDR3 sequences, just under 25% appearing once. A further study also used this sample, focusing on T cells of mothers and their children.

The source material was blood. These receptors all stem from a boy younger than 18 in good health.

This chain uses TRBV11-2 with TRBJ2-1, with D uncertain. Trimming pared 6 bases from V and 4 bases from J, leaving 10 bases between. Per germline, CDR1 SGHAT and CDR2 FQNNGV. This CDR3 region has 13 residues. The CDR3 DNA reads as TGTGCCAGCAGACAGCACGGATACAATGAGCAGTTCTTC. It specifies CASRQHGYNEQFF. Using reference TRBV11-2 and TRBJ2-1 for the parts outside the CDR3, the full variable domain is EAGVAQSPRYKIIEKRQSVAFWCNPISGHATLYWYQQILGQGPKLLIQFQNNGVVDDSQLPKDRFSAERLKGVDSTLKIQPAKLEDSAVYLCASRQHGYNEQFFGPGTRLTVL.

This clonotype was counted between two and nine times. The V and J genes are TRBV5-1 and TRBJ2-7; 10 nucleotides match TRBD1. Germline trimming cut 0 bases from V and 2 bases from J; bases unmatched to any gene: 5. CDR3 size: 16 residues. Per germline, CDR1 SGHRS and CDR2 YFSETQ. The CDR3 DNA is TGCGCCAGCAGCTTGGGAGGGACAGGGGAGACCTACGAGCAGTACTTC. Its protein is CASSLGGTGETYEQYF.

This clonotype was picked up a small number of times. The V call is TRBV27, the J call TRBJ2-1; TRBD2 matches 11 bases. The CDR3 totals 16 residues. The germline V gene encodes CDR1 MNHEY and CDR2 SMNVEV (reference sequence). V lost 5 bases, J lost 9 bases, and 12 bases stayed unmatched. The CDR3 is CASSPGLAGLGGEQFF. DNA of the CDR3: TGTGCCAGCAGTCCAGGACTAGCGGGCCTCGGGGGTGAGCAGTTCTTC.

This clonotype has ten or more counts. This chain uses TRBV28 with TRBJ2-5; 7 bases are a match to TRBD2. Germline CDR1 is MDHEN and CDR2 is SYDVKM. V lost 7 bases and J lost 4; bases outside the gene matches: 9. The CDR3 length is 14 residues. For the CDR3, the DNA is TGTGCCAGCAATCTCCGTGGGAGGGTAGAGACCCAGTACTTC. This encodes CASNLRGRVETQYF.

This clonotype came up a few times. V is TRBV12-3 or TRBV12-4 and J is TRBJ2-4, with TRBD1 identical over 8 bases. V was pared by 3 bases and J by 6 bases, with 10 bases of the junction left unmatched. CDR3 length: 16 amino acids. This chain's CDR3 is CASSFGRRGPINIQYF. CDR3 bases: TGTGCCAGCAGTTTTGGTCGCAGGGGGCCTATAAACATTCAGTACTTC.

V is TRBV24-1 and J is TRBJ2-5; 10 bases align to TRBD1. CDR3 length: 16 amino acids. Germline V gene sequence: CDR1 KGHDR, CDR2 SFDVKD. J lost 5 bases, V lost 5 bases, and 10 bases had no gene match. This CDR3 reads CATSGFAGTGEETQYF. For the CDR3, the DNA is TGTGCCACCAGTGGATTCGCCGGGACAGGGGAGGAGACCCAGTACTTC.

CDR3 in DNA: TGCGCCAGCAGTGAGTCTCAGTTGTCGGAGACCCAGTACTTC. Residues: CASSESQLSETQYF. The gene calls are TRBV10-2 and TRBJ2-5, with D uncertain. Trimming pared 0 bases from V and 5 bases from J, leaving 10 bases between. The germline V gene has CDR1 WSHSY and CDR2 SAAADI. The CDR3 runs to 14 residues.

The V call is TRBV20-1, the J call TRBJ1-3, with 7 nucleotides matching TRBD1. From germline, CDR1 is DFQATT and CDR2 SNEGSKA (reference sequence). The CDR3 is 16 amino acids. With 0 bases clipped from V and 4 bases from J, the junction kept 9 bases outside the gene matches. Here the CDR3 reads CSARDREGAQGNTIYF. The DNA of the CDR3 is TGCAGTGCTAGAGATCGGGAGGGGGCGCAGGGAAACACCATATATTTT.

The CDR3 is CSAREDTTYEQYF. The CDR3, as DNA: TGCAGTGCTAGAGAGGATACGACCTACGAGCAGTACTTC. This sequence joins TRBV20-1 and TRBJ2-7; D not certain. V lost 0 bases and J 2 bases, leaving 8 bases between the germline ends. The CDR3 runs to 13 residues. Germline CDR1 DFQATT, CDR2 SNEGSKA (reference sequence).

This clonotype has just a few counts. The genes are TRBV6-5 and TRBJ2-5; D is ambiguous. V was shortened by 2 bases and J by 7 bases, with 8 bases between the two germline ends. In germline, CDR1 is MNHEY, CDR2 SVGAGI. The CDR3 extends over 12 amino acids. The CDR3 region is CASSYPRGTQYF. DNA of the CDR3: TGTGCCAGCAGTTACCCGCGCGGGACCCAGTACTTC.

This clonotype occurred a few times. This chain connects TRBV3-1 to TRBJ2-5; D unresolved. The tail of the sequence fits TRBJ2-7 better, so the J call may be wrong. The CDR3 consists of 13 residues. CDR1 and CDR2 (germline): LGHDT, YNNKEL (reference sequence). CDR3: CASSQAPSYEQYF. The CDR3 nucleotides are TGTGCCAGCAGCCAAGCTCCTTCTTACGAGCAGTACTTC.